What follows describes a single T cell receptor (beta chain). Its antigen is as yet unknown. Autoimmune disease history or systemic immunosuppression led to patients being barred. TCRdb's table, derived via immunoSEQ multiplex PCR, lists solely in-frame clones and lacks some. In the table there are around 38,000 clones, approximately 82% of which are singletons. The germline V gene has CDR1 MGHRA and CDR2 YSYEKL. CDR3 length equals 15 residues. The ends lost 1 base at V and 9 bases at J; junction bases unmatched: 9. The data are from a study of OX40 agonist ivuxolimab in advanced cancers. Study details: It was permissible to have had prior anti-PD-1, anti-PD-L1 or anti-CTLA-4 therapy, and about 40% had some.

Study results and limitations: The mean number of expanded clones was higher in CD8+ T cells than in CD4+. Dosing at 0.1 to 3.0 mg/kg was accompanied by clonal expansion of CD4+ and CD8+ blood T cells by week 6.

V gene TRBV4-1 combines with J gene TRBJ2-1; TRBD2 aligns across 7 bases. The source is an adult with an advanced solid tumor such as melanoma, head and neck, liver or kidney cancer. Sample: CD4+ or CD8+ T cells sorted from blood, taken in a trial of the OX40 agonist ivuxolimab. DNA of the CDR3: TGCGCCAGCAGCCAAGTCTTGACTAGCTCCGGTGAGCAGTTCTTC. Protein product: CASSQVLTSSGEQFF.